One sample yielded the 11 T cell receptor beta chains listed below, sequenced in a study of blood T cell repertoires in COVID-19. Clones were read by immunoSEQ multiplex PCR, and TCRdb kept only the in-frame ones, dropping some. Here the sample spans roughly 68,000 clones, roughly 84% being singletons. Material for sequencing was peripheral blood. Receptors originate from a man aged 45-65 years with active COVID-19.

The V and J genes are TRBV4-2 and TRBJ2-3; 9 bases are a match to TRBD1. V shed 4 bases and J 4 bases; nucleotides not matched to a gene: 3. The CDR3 loop spans 14 amino acids. The germline V gene encodes CDR1 LGHNA and CDR2 YNFKEQ. The CDR3 DNA reads as TGTGCCAGCAGCCCCACAGGGGGCGCAGATACGCAGTATTTT. Protein sequence: CASSPTGGADTQYF.

V gene TRBV18 combines with J gene TRBJ1-4, with 8 bases lining up with TRBD1. This CDR3 is 16 amino acids long. Unmatched junction bases numbered 5, after V lost 3 bases and J lost 2 bases. Germline V gene lookup returns CDR1 KGHSH and CDR2 LQKENI. CDR3 nucleotides: TGTGCCAGCTCACCGCCGACAGGGGCTACTAATGAAAAACTGTTTTTT. Translated: CASSPPTGATNEKLFF.

The chain links TRBV15 to TRBJ2-1, with 11 bases fitting TRBD2. V trimming: 3 bases; J trimming: 8 bases; junction bases outside the gene matches: 12. Germline lookup yields CDR1 LNHNV and CDR2 YYDKDF (reference sequence). This CDR3 is built from 17 residues. CDR3 nucleotide sequence: TGTGCCACCAGCAGCGGAGGGCCTAGCGGGGGGTGGTATGAGCAGTTCTTC. Residues: CATSSGGPSGGWYEQFF.

V and J are TRBV12-3 or TRBV12-4 and TRBJ1-4; no reliable D call. CDR3 length equals 11 residues. Deletions cut 2 bases from V and 8 bases from J, with 3 bases between. This CDR3 reads CASSLSEKLFF. CDR3 bases: TGTGCCAGCAGTTTAAGCGAAAAACTGTTTTTT.

This chain connects TRBV18 to TRBJ2-5; 7 nucleotides agree with TRBD1. This CDR3 has 14 amino acids. In germline, CDR1 is KGHSH, CDR2 LQKENI. The V segment lost 3 bases and the J segment 3 bases; nucleotides outside the gene matches: 4. CDR3 nucleotide sequence: TGTGCCAGCTCACCGGGGGACAGAAAAGAGACCCAGTACTTC. It is translated as CASSPGDRKETQYF.

In this sample, this clone turned up a few times. This chain joins TRBV6-1 and TRBJ1-6, with TRBD1 as a possible D gene (6 bases). From germline, CDR1 is MNHNS and CDR2 SASEGT. The CDR3 extends over 16 amino acids. The ends were cut back, 2 bases at V and 6 bases at J, with 14 bases in the middle. The CDR3 nucleotides are TGTGCCAGCAGTGAACAGGGGCTCCCTATTAATTCACCCCTCCACTTT. Protein product: CASSEQGLPINSPLHF.

This clone has just one count. CDR3 sequence: CASSLALASEDTQYF. CDR3 sequence (DNA): TGTGCCAGCAGCCTGGCTCTGGCCTCGGAGGATACGCAGTATTTT. The rearrangement joins TRBV7-2 to TRBJ2-3, with unresolved D. There are 15 residues in the CDR3. Trimming pared 5 bases from V and 6 bases from J, leaving 18 bases between. Germline-derived CDR1 and CDR2 are SGHTA and FQGNSA.

J is TRBJ2-2 and V is TRBV5-4; D call uncertain. In germline, CDR1 is SGHNT, CDR2 YYREEE (reference sequence). The CDR3 is 11 residues long. Trimming shortened V by 7 bases and J by 5 bases, and 6 bases separated the two germline ends. The CDR3 reads CASSHTGELFF. As DNA, the CDR3 is TGTGCCAGCTCCCATACCGGGGAGCTGTTTTTT.

This clone has a single count. The chain is built from TRBV18 and TRBJ1-5; 7 positions match TRBD1. After removal of 3 bases from V and 2 bases from J, the junction contained 10 bases not matched to a gene. Germline loops: CDR1 KGHSH, CDR2 LQKENI. The CDR3 runs 17 residues. This CDR3 is CASSPDRPPRGNQPQHF. CDR3 nucleotide sequence: TGTGCCAGCTCACCGGACAGGCCTCCCCGGGGCAATCAGCCCCAGCATTTT.

The chain has TRBV30 and TRBJ2-2; D remains unclear. Trimming shortened V by 7 bases and J by 0 bases, and 9 bases separated the two germline ends. The CDR3 spans 13 residues. From germline, CDR1 is GTSNPN and CDR2 SVGIG (reference sequence). CDR3 sequence (DNA): TGTGCCTTTGCGATTACGAACACCGGGGAGCTGTTTTTT. Translated: CAFAITNTGELFF.

The chain has TRBV4-2 and TRBJ1-1; D call uncertain. Germline V gene lookup returns CDR1 LGHNA and CDR2 YNFKEQ. V was clipped by 4 bases and J by 4 bases, with 10 bases between them. CDR3 size: 13 residues. For the CDR3, the DNA is TGTGCCAGCAGCCCCGGGGTGGGCACTGAAGCTTTCTTT. It yields the protein CASSPGVGTEAFF.